A selection of T cell receptor beta chains follows, all from one sample in a study of beta chain features in type 1 diabetes. Libraries were prepared by immunoSEQ multiplex PCR; TCRdb keeps only in-frame clonotypes and omits some of them. The table records 310,000 or so clones, approximately 10% of them present only once. Sequenced sample: central memory CD4+ T cells from blood. These receptors originate from a man aged 30 to 39 with type 1 diabetes. CDR3s include the opening cysteine and the closing phenylalanine or tryptophan. A D gene is named only where the DNA matches it firmly. Size is stated for part of the rows, as once, few or many counts, or as a class when the clone is expanded.

J gene: TRBJ1-2
D gene: -
clone size: -
V gene: TRBV29-1
CDR3 DNA: TGCAGCGTTGAAGGCAATAATGGCTACACCTTC
CDR3 protein: CSVEGNNGYTF

J gene: TRBJ1-4
D gene: -
clone size: few
V gene: TRBV30
CDR3 DNA: TGTGCCTGGAGTTACGGAGAAAAACTGTTTTTT
CDR3 protein: CAWSYGEKLFF

J gene: TRBJ1-1
D gene: TRBD1
clone size: -
V gene: TRBV13
CDR3 DNA: TGTGCCAGCAGCATCTGGACAGGAAATCTGAACACTGAAGCTTTCTTT
CDR3 protein: CASSIWTGNLNTEAFF

J gene: TRBJ2-3
D gene: -
clone size: -
V gene: TRBV2
CDR3 DNA: TGTGCCAGCAGTGAAACGGGGTCAGATACGCAGTATTTT
CDR3 protein: CASSETGSDTQYF

J gene: TRBJ1-1
D gene: -
clone size: -
V gene: TRBV2
CDR3 DNA: TGTGCCAGCAGTGTATTGGAACTGAACACTGAAGCTTTCTTT
CDR3 protein: CASSVLELNTEAFF

J gene: TRBJ2-5
D gene: -
clone size: few
V gene: TRBV7-2
CDR3 DNA: TGTGCCAGCAGCCCTCGGGCGGGTCAGGCGGAGACCCAGTACTTC
CDR3 protein: CASSPRAGQAETQYF

J gene: TRBJ2-7
D gene: TRBD2
clone size: -
V gene: TRBV2
CDR3 DNA: TGTGCCAGCAGGTGGGACTACCTCAAAGCCGAGCAGTACTTC
CDR3 protein: CASRWDYLKAEQYF

J gene: TRBJ2-1
D gene: TRBD2
clone size: -
V gene: TRBV7-2
CDR3 DNA: TGTGCCAGCAGCTTAGAACGGGGGGCCTACAATGAGCAGTTCTTC
CDR3 protein: CASSLERGAYNEQFF

J gene: TRBJ2-1
D gene: TRBD1
clone size: -
V gene: TRBV7-2
CDR3 DNA: TGTGCCAGCAGCACACAGGGGACCTCCTACAATGAGCAGTTCTTC
CDR3 protein: CASSTQGTSYNEQFF

J gene: TRBJ2-7
D gene: -
clone size: few
V gene: TRBV2
CDR3 DNA: TGTGCCAGCAGCTTAGGAGGAGGTAACAGGGTCTACGAGCAGTACTTC
CDR3 protein: CASSLGGGNRVYEQYF

J gene: TRBJ1-3
D gene: -
clone size: few
V gene: TRBV30
CDR3 DNA: TGTGCCTGGAGTCCTGGGACACCCCGGACTGGAAACACCATATATTTT
CDR3 protein: CAWSPGTPRTGNTIYF

J gene: TRBJ2-5
D gene: -
clone size: few
V gene: TRBV7-9
CDR3 DNA: TGTGCCAGCAGCCCAGACCTCCTACTAGCCCGGGAGACCCAGTACTTC
CDR3 protein: CASSPDLLLARETQYF

J gene: TRBJ2-3
D gene: -
clone size: -
V gene: TRBV18
CDR3 DNA: TGTGCCAGCTCTGATCCTAGGGGGTTCACAGATACGCAGTATTTT
CDR3 protein: CASSDPRGFTDTQYF

J gene: TRBJ2-5
D gene: -
clone size: -
V gene: TRBV18
CDR3 DNA: TGTGCCAGCTCACCCATGACGACAGTTGGTGAGACCCAGTACTTC
CDR3 protein: CASSPMTTVGETQYF

J gene: TRBJ2-5
D gene: -
clone size: -
V gene: TRBV19
CDR3 DNA: TGTGCCAGTAGTATTCGGCGGGGTTCTGAGACCCAGTACTTC
CDR3 protein: CASSIRRGSETQYF

J gene: TRBJ2-5
D gene: TRBD2
clone size: few
V gene: TRBV7-7
CDR3 DNA: TGTGCCAGCAGCCTGACTAGCGGGGGCCAAGAGACCCAGTACTTC
CDR3 protein: CASSLTSGGQETQYF

J gene: TRBJ1-1
D gene: TRBD1
clone size: many
V gene: TRBV2
CDR3 DNA: TGTGCCAGCAGTGAACCCGGGACAGGGGGCGCAGGCACTGAAGCTTTCTTT
CDR3 protein: CASSEPGTGGAGTEAFF

J gene: TRBJ2-3
D gene: TRBD2
clone size: few
V gene: TRBV13
CDR3 DNA: TGTGCCAGCAGCTTAAATCCGGGGGGATACACAGATACGCAGTATTTT
CDR3 protein: CASSLNPGGYTDTQYF

J gene: TRBJ1-1
D gene: -
clone size: -
V gene: TRBV29-1
CDR3 DNA: TGCAGCGTTGGGGTGACGGGGAACACTGAAGCTTTCTTT
CDR3 protein: CSVGVTGNTEAFF

J gene: TRBJ2-1
D gene: TRBD2
clone size: -
V gene: TRBV6-5
CDR3 DNA: TGTGCCAGCAGCCGAAGCGGGGGGGCGAATGAGCAGTTCTTC
CDR3 protein: CASSRSGGANEQFF

J gene: TRBJ2-1
D gene: -
clone size: few
V gene: TRBV19
CDR3 DNA: TGTGCCACCACTCCCGGAGCGATGTCCTACAATGAGCAGTTCTTC
CDR3 protein: CATTPGAMSYNEQFF

J gene: TRBJ2-7
D gene: TRBD1
clone size: -
V gene: TRBV7-6
CDR3 DNA: TGTGCCAGCAGCTTCGGGACAGGGGGCAGCTACGAGCAGTACTTC
CDR3 protein: CASSFGTGGSYEQYF

J gene: TRBJ2-5
D gene: -
clone size: few
V gene: TRBV7-9
CDR3 DNA: TGTGCCAGCAGCTTTAGGGAGGAGACCCAGTACTTC
CDR3 protein: CASSFREETQYF

J gene: TRBJ2-7
D gene: -
clone size: few
V gene: TRBV10-1
CDR3 DNA: TGCGCCAGCAGTGCAGCAGGTACCTACGAGCAGTACTTC
CDR3 protein: CASSAAGTYEQYF

J gene: TRBJ1-4
D gene: -
clone size: few
V gene: TRBV18
CDR3 DNA: TGTGCCAGCTCACGGCTTCACGGAACTAATGAAAAACTGTTTTTT
CDR3 protein: CASSRLHGTNEKLFF

J gene: TRBJ1-4
D gene: TRBD1
clone size: few
V gene: TRBV2
CDR3 DNA: TGTGCCAGCAGCGAAAAGACAGGGCGGAATGAAAAACTGTTTTTT
CDR3 protein: CASSEKTGRNEKLFF

J gene: TRBJ2-5
D gene: -
clone size: few
V gene: TRBV18
CDR3 DNA: TGTGCCAGCTCACCACCCCTGGAGGCCCAGTACTTC
CDR3 protein: CASSPPLEAQYF

J gene: TRBJ1-1
D gene: TRBD1
clone size: -
V gene: TRBV13
CDR3 DNA: TGTGCCAGCAGCTTACGGACAGGGGGGACGAACACTGAAGCTTTCTTT
CDR3 protein: CASSLRTGGTNTEAFF

J gene: TRBJ1-2
D gene: -
clone size: -
V gene: TRBV7-9
CDR3 DNA: TGTGCCAGCAGCTTAGGTGCCAGACCCTCTCATGGCTACACCTTC
CDR3 protein: CASSLGARPSHGYTF

J gene: TRBJ2-1
D gene: -
clone size: many
V gene: TRBV9
CDR3 DNA: TGTGCCAGCAGCGTAGTGGGGGCTCCGTACAATGAGCAGTTCTTC
CDR3 protein: CASSVVGAPYNEQFF

J gene: TRBJ2-3
D gene: TRBD1
clone size: -
V gene: TRBV10-2
CDR3 DNA: TGCGCCAGCAGTAAGGGGACAGTCTCTCCAGATACGCAGTATTTT
CDR3 protein: CASSKGTVSPDTQYF

J gene: TRBJ1-1
D gene: TRBD1
clone size: few
V gene: TRBV20-1
CDR3 DNA: TGCAGTGCTTCCGGGACAGGGAGTACTTTCTTT
CDR3 protein: CSASGTGSTFF

J gene: TRBJ2-7
D gene: TRBD1
clone size: -
V gene: TRBV7-9
CDR3 DNA: TGTGCCAGCAGCTTGACAGGGGCATACGAGCAGTACTTC
CDR3 protein: CASSLTGAYEQYF

J gene: TRBJ2-5
D gene: TRBD1
clone size: few
V gene: TRBV18
CDR3 DNA: TGTGCCAGCTCACTCGGGACAGGCAAAAATAATCCCCAGTACTTC
CDR3 protein: CASSLGTGKNNPQYF

J gene: TRBJ2-7
D gene: TRBD2
clone size: -
V gene: TRBV19
CDR3 DNA: TGTGCCAGTAGTCCCCGGACTAGAGTTTACGAGCAGTACTTC
CDR3 protein: CASSPRTRVYEQYF

J gene: TRBJ2-7
D gene: -
clone size: few
V gene: TRBV28
CDR3 DNA: TGTGCCAGTCATAGTTCACAGGAATACGAGCAGTACTTC
CDR3 protein: CASHSSQEYEQYF

J gene: TRBJ2-1
D gene: -
clone size: -
V gene: TRBV6-1
CDR3 DNA: TGTGCCAGCAGTGAAATAGGGGAGCAGTTCTTC
CDR3 protein: CASSEIGEQFF

J gene: TRBJ2-3
D gene: TRBD1
clone size: few
V gene: TRBV7-2
CDR3 DNA: TGTGCCAGCAGCTTAGGTAGCCAGGGGGCGCCGGGCACAGATACGCAGTATTTT
CDR3 protein: CASSLGSQGAPGTDTQYF

J gene: TRBJ1-1
D gene: -
clone size: -
V gene: TRBV30
CDR3 DNA: TGTGCCTGGAGTGACAGGTCTCAAGCTTTCTTT
CDR3 protein: CAWSDRSQAFF

J gene: TRBJ2-3
D gene: TRBD1
clone size: -
V gene: TRBV7-2
CDR3 DNA: TGTGCCAGCAGCCCCACGACAGGGGTGGGGGATACGCAGTATTTT
CDR3 protein: CASSPTTGVGDTQYF

J gene: TRBJ2-1
D gene: TRBD1
clone size: -
V gene: TRBV29-1
CDR3 DNA: TGCAGCGCGATTTCACAGGGGGCTACCCTAAATGAGCAGTTCTTC
CDR3 protein: CSAISQGATLNEQFF

J gene: TRBJ2-3
D gene: -
clone size: few
V gene: TRBV11-2
CDR3 DNA: TGTGCCAGCAGACCGCCGGGGAGATCTAGCACAGATACGCAGTATTTT
CDR3 protein: CASRPPGRSSTDTQYF

J gene: TRBJ2-3
D gene: -
clone size: few
V gene: TRBV11-2
CDR3 DNA: TGTGCCAGCAGCTTAGATGCAGCAGATACGCAGTATTTT
CDR3 protein: CASSLDAADTQYF

J gene: TRBJ1-1
D gene: -
clone size: many
V gene: TRBV5-6
CDR3 DNA: TGTGCCAGCACCTTTGCTGGGGCTGAAGCTTTCTTT
CDR3 protein: CASTFAGAEAFF

J gene: TRBJ1-1
D gene: -
clone size: -
V gene: TRBV10-3
CDR3 DNA: TGTGCCATCAGTGAGTCGGGCAGATCCTCGGGGACTGAAGCTTTCTTT
CDR3 protein: CAISESGRSSGTEAFF

J gene: TRBJ2-3
D gene: TRBD2
clone size: few
V gene: TRBV27
CDR3 DNA: TGTGCCAGCAAGGGACTAGCGGGGCATACGCAGTATTTT
CDR3 protein: CASKGLAGHTQYF

J gene: TRBJ2-3
D gene: -
clone size: few
V gene: TRBV7-2
CDR3 DNA: TGTGCCAGCAGCCGCGGGAACACAGATACGCAGTATTTT
CDR3 protein: CASSRGNTDTQYF

J gene: TRBJ1-2
D gene: TRBD1
clone size: few
V gene: TRBV4-2
CDR3 DNA: TGTGCCAGCAGCTTCGACAGGGTCTACTATGGCTACACCTTC
CDR3 protein: CASSFDRVYYGYTF

J gene: TRBJ1-2
D gene: -
clone size: few
V gene: TRBV27
CDR3 DNA: TGTGCCAGCAGTTCAACAGGCGGTGGCTACACCTTC
CDR3 protein: CASSSTGGGYTF

J gene: TRBJ1-2
D gene: -
clone size: -
V gene: TRBV9
CDR3 DNA: TGTGCCAGCAGCCCCCAACGGGGGGGAGACGGCTATGGCTACACCTTC
CDR3 protein: CASSPQRGGDGYGYTF

J gene: TRBJ1-5
D gene: -
clone size: few
V gene: TRBV2
CDR3 DNA: TGTGCCAGCAGTGAGCCTCACGGCGGCAATCAGCCCCAGCATTTT
CDR3 protein: CASSEPHGGNQPQHF

J gene: TRBJ2-5
D gene: -
clone size: few
V gene: TRBV28
CDR3 DNA: TGTGCCAGCAGTTTAGGGACGGAGAAAGAGACCCAGTACTTC
CDR3 protein: CASSLGTEKETQYF

J gene: TRBJ1-1
D gene: -
clone size: -
V gene: TRBV30
CDR3 DNA: TGTGCCTGGAGTGCCGGCAGAAACACTGAAGCTTTCTTT
CDR3 protein: CAWSAGRNTEAFF

J gene: TRBJ2-7
D gene: -
clone size: few
V gene: TRBV28
CDR3 DNA: TGTGCCAGTAACCCCGCAGGTCTCTCCTACGAGCAGTACTTC
CDR3 protein: CASNPAGLSYEQYF